This note documents a single T cell receptor (beta chain) sequence. These data belong to a study of T cell changes during pregnancy in multiple sclerosis. Clones were read by immunoSEQ multiplex PCR, and TCRdb kept only the in-frame ones, dropping some. The profile shows tens of thousands of clones, 90% to 95% of them singletons. V lost 0 bases and J lost 10, with 18 bases in between. The CDR3 totals 15 residues. The germline V gene encodes CDR1 LGHNA and CDR2 YSLEER. This clonotype originated in a female donor with multiple sclerosis, enrolled in a pregnancy study. The material sequenced was CD4+ T cells from peripheral blood mononuclear cells, taken in the third trimester of pregnancy. The V gene is TRBV4-3, the J gene TRBJ1-2; D is uncertain. The CDR3 region is CASSQEFGRSGSYTF. CDR3 nucleotide sequence: TGCGCCAGCAGCCAAGAATTTGGACGGAGCGGATCCTACACCTTC.